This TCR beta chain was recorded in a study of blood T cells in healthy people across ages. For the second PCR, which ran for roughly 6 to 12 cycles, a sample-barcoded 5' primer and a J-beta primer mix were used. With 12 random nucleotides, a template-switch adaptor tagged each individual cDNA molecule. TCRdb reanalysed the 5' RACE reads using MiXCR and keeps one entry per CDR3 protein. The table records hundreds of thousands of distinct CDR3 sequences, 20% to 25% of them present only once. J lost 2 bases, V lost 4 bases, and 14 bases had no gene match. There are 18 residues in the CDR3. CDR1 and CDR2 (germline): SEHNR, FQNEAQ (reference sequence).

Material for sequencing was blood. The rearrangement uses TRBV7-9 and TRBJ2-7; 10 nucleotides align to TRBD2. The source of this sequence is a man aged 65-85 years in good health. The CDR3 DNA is TGTGCCAGCAGCTCGGGGCTAGCGGGAGTGGGAAAAACCTACGAGCAGTACTTC. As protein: CASSSGLAGVGKTYEQYF.